One and the same sample provided the 18 T cell receptor beta chains below, sequenced in a study of cytomegalovirus exposure and HLA in healthy donors. The study ran its PCR with 60 Vbeta and 13 Jbeta primers. TCRdb's copy holds only in-frame clones and misses some; the assay was immunoSEQ multiplex PCR. Of about 190,000 clones in the sample, about an eighth were seen once. The source material was PBMCs. The receptor set was obtained from a man over 45 in good health and CMV-seropositive.

This sequence joins TRBV7-6 and TRBJ2-2; 11 positions agree with TRBD1. Germline CDR1 is SGHVS and CDR2 is FNYEAQ. The CDR3 consists of 16 residues. V was clipped by 4 bases and J by 6 bases; unmatched bases: 7. CDR3 DNA: TGTGCCAGCAGCTCCCCCGGGACAGGGGGAGCCGGGGAGCTGTTTTTT. Amino acid sequence: CASSSPGTGGAGELFF.

This clone was observed a handful of times. Relative to the germline gene, one junction end is altered; a read error may explain this. CDR3 nucleotides: TGTGCCAGCAGCCCTACGACAGGGAAGAATGAAAAGCTGTTTTTT. The encoded protein is CASSPTTGKNEKLFF. The rearrangement joins TRBV11-2 to TRBJ1-4, with 7 bases identical to TRBD1. This CDR3 contains 15 residues. Germline values: CDR1 SGHAT, CDR2 FQNNGV.

The J gene is TRBJ2-5, the V gene TRBV6-5; 9 nucleotides match TRBD1. CDR3 length equals 16 residues. The trim removed 0 bases at V and 5 bases at J, leaving 7 bases unmatched. CDR1 and CDR2 from the germline V gene are MNHEY and SVGAGI. In nucleotides, the CDR3 is TGTGCCAGCAGTTACTCCCCGGGACAGGGTGTGGAGACCCAGTACTTC. It yields the protein CASSYSPGQGVETQYF.

On this clone: The junction shows a germline mismatch at one end, possibly a read error. The chain employs TRBV7-9 and TRBJ2-7; D may be TRBD2 (6 bases). The CDR3 runs 14 residues. In germline, CDR1 is SEHNR, CDR2 FQNEAQ (reference sequence). The CDR3 spells CASRLGGLPYEQYF. CDR3 DNA sequence: TGTGCCAGCAGATTAGGAGGGTTACCCTACGAGCAGTACTTC. Full variable domain (missing parts from reference TRBV7-9 and TRBJ2-7): DTGVSQNPRHKITKRGQNVTFRCDPISEHNRLYWYRQTLGQGPEFLTYFQNEAQLEKSRLLSDRFSAERPKGSFSTLEIQRTEQGDSAMYLCASRLGGLPYEQYFGPGTRLTVT.

A few counts support this clone. Its ends do not fully match the called genes, so a read error is possible. V and J are TRBV25-1 and TRBJ1-2; 8 bases fit TRBD1. CDR1 is MGHDK, CDR2 SYGVNS, per germline. CDR3 length equals 16 residues. CDR3 protein: CTSSEYLTRGQSGYTF. Written as DNA, the CDR3 is TGTACCAGCAGTGAATATCTCACCAGGGGGCAATCTGGCTACACCTTC.

The V gene is TRBV5-8, the J gene TRBJ2-1; D perhaps matches TRBD1 (6 bases). Germline CDR1 reads SGHTS; CDR2 reads YDEGEE. Deletions cut 5 bases from V and 2 bases from J, with 23 bases between. The CDR3 sequence is 18 residues long. CDR3 protein: CASSHEGVRYRAYNEQFF. As DNA, the CDR3 is TGTGCCAGCAGTCACGAGGGGGTCCGGTACAGGGCCTACAATGAGCAGTTCTTC.

The chain has TRBV2 and TRBJ1-6, with D hard to call. CDR1 SNHLY and CDR2 FYNNEI come from the germline V gene. CDR3 size: 15 residues. With 0 bases removed from V and 10 bases from J, the gap between germline ends came to 13 bases. For the CDR3, the DNA is TGTGCCAGCAGTGAAGCGAGGGCAGCTTCATCACCCCTCCACTTT. Translating it yields CASSEARAASSPLHF. Together with reference TRBV2 and TRBJ1-6, the CDR3 gives the full variable domain: EPEVTQTPSHQVTQMGQEVILRCVPISNHLYFYWYRQILGQKVEFLVSFYNNEISEKSEIFDDQFSVERPDGSNFTLKIRSTKLEDSAMYFCASSEARAASSPLHFGNGTRLTVT.

The rearrangement uses TRBV2 and TRBJ1-5, with 11 positions matching TRBD1. This CDR3 has 14 amino acids. The V and J ends lost 6 bases and 6 bases, in that order; junction bases with no gene match: 4. Germline V gives CDR1 SNHLY, CDR2 FYNNEI. The CDR3 DNA is TGTGCCAGCAGGCCCGGGACAGGGGGTCAGCCCCAGCATTTT. Amino acids: CASRPGTGGQPQHF.

In its sample, this clone was seen a few times. The J gene is TRBJ2-1, the V gene TRBV15, with D possibly being TRBD1 (6 bases). CDR1 is LNHNV, CDR2 YYDKDF, per germline (reference sequence). The CDR3 totals 17 residues. Trimming took off 0 bases at V and 3 bases at J, with 15 bases between the two ends. CDR3 region: CATSRDRSVQGYNEQFF. The DNA for the CDR3 is TGTGCCACCAGCAGAGATCGCAGTGTACAGGGCTACAATGAGCAGTTCTTC. The whole variable domain, filled in from reference TRBV15 and TRBJ2-1, reads DAMVIQNPRYQVTQFGKPVTLSCSQTLNHNVMYWYQQKSSQAPKLLFHYYDKDFNNEADTPDNFQSRRPNTSFCFLDIRSPGLGDTAMYLCATSRDRSVQGYNEQFFGPGTRLTVL.

The gene calls are TRBV6-5 and TRBJ2-7; 8 positions match TRBD1. The ends lost 0 bases at V and 4 bases at J; junction bases unmatched: 5. The germline V gene has CDR1 MNHEY and CDR2 SVGAGI. The CDR3 covers 15 residues. The CDR3 loop reads CASSYSGQGAYEQYF. DNA for the CDR3: TGTGCCAGCAGTTACTCGGGCCAGGGGGCTTACGAGCAGTACTTC.

This clone was seen a few times. This rearrangement joins TRBV6-6 to TRBJ2-7; TRBD2 matches at 12 bases. The CDR3 has 15 amino acids. Per the germline V gene, CDR1 is MNHNY and CDR2 is SVGAGI (reference sequence). Losses at the gene ends were 7 bases for V and 4 bases for J; bases not matched to a gene: 8. CDR3 residues: CASTNPSGGDYEQYV. CDR3 nucleotides: TGTGCCAGCACCAATCCTAGCGGGGGGGATTACGAGCAGTACGTC.

The chain employs TRBV4-1 and TRBJ1-2; 12 nucleotides align to TRBD1. V trimming: 6 bases; J trimming: 7 bases; junction bases outside the gene matches: 9. CDR1 is MGHRA, CDR2 YSYEKL, per germline. This CDR3 is 15 amino acids long. CDR3 sequence: CASSRPGQGAGGYTF. The DNA of the CDR3 is TGCGCCAGCAGTCGACCGGGACAGGGGGCGGGTGGCTACACCTTC.

This clone occurred a few times. This chain connects TRBV29-1 to TRBJ1-5, with 7 nucleotides matching TRBD1. Germline loops: CDR1 SQVTM, CDR2 ANQGSEA. CDR3 length: 14 amino acids. Germline trimming cut 6 bases from V and 3 bases from J; bases unmatched to any gene: 8. CDR3 nucleotides: TGCAGCGTAACTACAGGGGCCTTCAATCAGCCCCAGCATTTT. Encoded protein: CSVTTGAFNQPQHF. Full variable domain (missing parts from reference TRBV29-1 and TRBJ1-5): SAVISQKPSRDICQRGTSLTIQCQVDSQVTMMFWYRQQPGQSLTLIATANQGSEATYESGFVIDKFPISRPNLTFSTLTVSNMSPEDSSIYLCSVTTGAFNQPQHFGDGTRLSIL.

This CDR3 reads CASSPPSTGGTETQYF. CDR3 DNA sequence: TGTGCCAGCAGCCCCCCTTCGACAGGGGGCACGGAGACCCAGTACTTC. V is TRBV4-2 and J is TRBJ2-5; 10 positions agree with TRBD1. Trimming at V came to 4 bases and at J to 5 bases, leaving 10 bases not matched to a gene. The germline V gene has CDR1 LGHNA and CDR2 YNFKEQ. This CDR3 region has 16 residues.

V and J are TRBV30 and TRBJ2-4; no clear D gene. V was shortened by 1 base and J by 0 bases, with 7 bases between the two germline ends. Germline CDR1 reads GTSNPN; CDR2 reads SVGIG (reference sequence). This CDR3 spans 14 amino acids. The CDR3 loop reads CAWSALLAKNIQYF. CDR3 DNA sequence: TGTGCCTGGAGTGCCCTTCTAGCCAAAAACATTCAGTACTTC.

This clone occurred a few times. The chain is built from TRBV29-1 and TRBJ1-1; D possibly corresponds to TRBD1 (5 bases). The V end lost 8 bases, the J end lost 4 bases, and 20 bases lay between the germline ends. The CDR3 covers 14 residues. CDR1 SQVTM and CDR2 ANQGSEA come from the germline V gene. DNA of the CDR3: TGCAGCTCGTTGAGACCAGGGATGGGCACTGAAGCTTTCTTT. This sequence encodes CSSLRPGMGTEAFF.

This chain connects TRBV6-5 to TRBJ1-1, with D perhaps matching TRBD1 (5 bases). Germline values: CDR1 MNHEY, CDR2 SVGAGI. The CDR3 runs to 15 residues. The germline V and J ends were trimmed by 1 base and 5 bases, with 14 bases remaining between them. CDR3 region: CASSYLPLTATEAFF. The DNA for the CDR3 is TGTGCCAGCAGTTACTTACCGCTGACAGCTACTGAAGCTTTCTTT.

This chain joins TRBV5-1 and TRBJ2-3, with D perhaps matching TRBD1 (6 bases). The CDR3 length is 13 residues. CDR1 and CDR2 from the germline V gene are SGHRS and YFSETQ. Trimming removed 4 bases at V and 5 bases at J, with 11 bases between. The chain's CDR3 is CASSLGTIDTQYF. CDR3 DNA sequence: TGCGCCAGCAGCCTCGGGACAATAGATACGCAGTATTTT.